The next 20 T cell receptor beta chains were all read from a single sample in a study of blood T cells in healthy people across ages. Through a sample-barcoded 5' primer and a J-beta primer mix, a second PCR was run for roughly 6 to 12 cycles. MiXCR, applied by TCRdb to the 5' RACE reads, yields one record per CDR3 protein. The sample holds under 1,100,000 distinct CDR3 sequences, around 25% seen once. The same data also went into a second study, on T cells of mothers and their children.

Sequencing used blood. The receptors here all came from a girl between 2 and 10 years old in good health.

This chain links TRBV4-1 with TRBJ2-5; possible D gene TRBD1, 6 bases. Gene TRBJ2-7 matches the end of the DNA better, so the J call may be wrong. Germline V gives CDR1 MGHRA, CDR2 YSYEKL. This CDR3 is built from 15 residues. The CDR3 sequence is CASSRFTGQLYEQYF. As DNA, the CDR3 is TGCGCCAGCAGCCGTTTCACGGGACAACTCTACGAGCAGTACTTC.

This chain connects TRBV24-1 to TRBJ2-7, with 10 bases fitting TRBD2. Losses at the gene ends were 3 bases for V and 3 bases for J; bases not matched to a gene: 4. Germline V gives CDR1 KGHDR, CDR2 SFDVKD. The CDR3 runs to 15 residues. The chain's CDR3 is CATSDGLAGDYEQYF. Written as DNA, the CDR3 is TGTGCCACCAGTGATGGTCTAGCGGGAGACTACGAGCAGTACTTC.

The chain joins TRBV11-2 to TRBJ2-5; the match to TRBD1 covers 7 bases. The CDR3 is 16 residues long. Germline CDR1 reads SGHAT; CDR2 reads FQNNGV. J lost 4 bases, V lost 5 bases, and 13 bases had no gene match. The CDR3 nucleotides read TGTGCCAGCAGCGCCCGCCTGACAGGGATCGGAGAGACCCAGTACTTC. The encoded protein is CASSARLTGIGETQYF. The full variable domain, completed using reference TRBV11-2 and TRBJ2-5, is EAGVAQSPRYKIIEKRQSVAFWCNPISGHATLYWYQQILGQGPKLLIQFQNNGVVDDSQLPKDRFSAERLKGVDSTLKIQPAKLEDSAVYLCASSARLTGIGETQYFGPGTRLLVL.

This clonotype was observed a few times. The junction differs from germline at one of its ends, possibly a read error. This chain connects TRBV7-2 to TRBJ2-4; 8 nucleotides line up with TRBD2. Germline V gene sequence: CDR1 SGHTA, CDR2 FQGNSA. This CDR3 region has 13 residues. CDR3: CASSLGTSYIQYF. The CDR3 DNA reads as TGTGCCAGCAGCTTAGGGACTAGCTACATTCAATACTTC. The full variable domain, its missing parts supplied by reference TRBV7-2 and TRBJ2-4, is GAGVSQSPSNKVTEKGKDVELRCDPISGHTALYWYRQSLGQGLEFLIYFQGNSAPDKSGLPSDRFSAERTGGSVSTLTIQRTQQEDSAVYLCASSLGTSYIQYFGAGTRLSVL.

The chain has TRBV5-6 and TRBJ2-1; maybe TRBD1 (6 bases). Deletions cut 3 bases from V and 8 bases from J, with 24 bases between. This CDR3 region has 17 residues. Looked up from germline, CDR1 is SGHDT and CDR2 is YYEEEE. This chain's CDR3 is CASSSIYVRYREDEQFF. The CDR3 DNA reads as TGTGCCAGCAGCTCAATCTATGTGCGGTACAGGGAAGATGAGCAGTTCTTC.

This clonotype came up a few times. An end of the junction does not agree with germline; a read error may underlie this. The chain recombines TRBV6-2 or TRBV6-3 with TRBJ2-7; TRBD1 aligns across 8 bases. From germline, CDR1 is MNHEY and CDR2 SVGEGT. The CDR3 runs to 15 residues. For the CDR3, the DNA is TGTGCCAGCAGTTACTCCCCGGGACAGGAGTATGAGCAGCACTTC. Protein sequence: CASSYSPGQEYEQHF.

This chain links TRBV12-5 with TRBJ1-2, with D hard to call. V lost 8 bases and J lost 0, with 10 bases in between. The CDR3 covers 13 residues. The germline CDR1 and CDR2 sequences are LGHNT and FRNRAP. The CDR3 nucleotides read TGTGCTAGTTTACAAACTCCTAACTATGGCTACACCTTC. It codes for CASLQTPNYGYTF. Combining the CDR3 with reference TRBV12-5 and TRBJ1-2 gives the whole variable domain DARVTQTPRHKVTEMGQEVTMRCQPILGHNTVFWYRQTMMQGLELLAYFRNRAPLDDSGMPKDRFSAEMPDATLATLKIQPSEPRDSAVYFCASLQTPNYGYTFGSGTRLTVV.

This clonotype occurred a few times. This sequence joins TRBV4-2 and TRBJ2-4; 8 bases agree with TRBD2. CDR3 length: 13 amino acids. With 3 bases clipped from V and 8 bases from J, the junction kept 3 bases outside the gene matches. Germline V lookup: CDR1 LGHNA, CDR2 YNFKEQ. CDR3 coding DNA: TGTGCCAGCAGCCAGAGCGGGGGAGACATTCAGTACTTC. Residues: CASSQSGGDIQYF.

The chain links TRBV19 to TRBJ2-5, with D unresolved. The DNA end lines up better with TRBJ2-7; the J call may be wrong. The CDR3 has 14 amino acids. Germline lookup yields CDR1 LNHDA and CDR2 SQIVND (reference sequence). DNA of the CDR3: TGTGCCAGTAGTATACCGGGTCGAACCCGCGAGCAGTACTTC. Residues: CASSIPGRTREQYF.

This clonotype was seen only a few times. The CDR3 DNA reads TGTGCCACCCGAAGTGGTGGAGAGACCCAGTACTTC. Translated, it gives CATRSGGETQYF. This chain joins TRBV2 and TRBJ2-5; D uncertain. Germline CDR1 reads SNHLY; CDR2 reads FYNNEI. Trimming cost V 10 bases and J 4 bases, with 13 bases left between them. This CDR3 contains 12 residues. Combining the CDR3 with reference TRBV2 and TRBJ2-5 gives the whole variable domain EPEVTQTPSHQVTQMGQEVILRCVPISNHLYFYWYRQILGQKVEFLVSFYNNEISEKSEIFDDQFSVERPDGSNFTLKIRSTKLEDSAMYFCATRSGGETQYFGPGTRLLVL.

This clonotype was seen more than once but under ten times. The CDR3 sequence: CASSLSPGLPSYEQYF. As DNA, the CDR3 is TGTGCCAGCAGTTTATCCCCCGGGCTCCCCTCCTACGAGCAGTACTTC. V and J are TRBV27 and TRBJ2-5, with D uncertain. Matching the DNA end better, TRBJ2-7 makes the J call doubtful. Germline-derived CDR1 and CDR2 are MNHEY and SMNVEV (reference sequence). CDR3 size: 16 residues.

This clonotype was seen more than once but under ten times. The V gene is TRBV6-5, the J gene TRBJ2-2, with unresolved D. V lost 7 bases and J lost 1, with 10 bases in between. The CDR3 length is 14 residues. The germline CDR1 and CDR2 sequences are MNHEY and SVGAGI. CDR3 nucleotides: TGTGCCAGCACGACGAATTTGAACACCGGGGAGCTGTTTTTT. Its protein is CASTTNLNTGELFF.

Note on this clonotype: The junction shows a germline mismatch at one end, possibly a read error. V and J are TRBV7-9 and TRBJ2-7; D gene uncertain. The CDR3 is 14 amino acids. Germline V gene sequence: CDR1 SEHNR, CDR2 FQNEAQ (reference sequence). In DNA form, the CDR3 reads TGTGCCTGCAGCTTAGCTGCTGCTTCCTACGAGCAGTACTTC. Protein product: CACSLAAASYEQYF.

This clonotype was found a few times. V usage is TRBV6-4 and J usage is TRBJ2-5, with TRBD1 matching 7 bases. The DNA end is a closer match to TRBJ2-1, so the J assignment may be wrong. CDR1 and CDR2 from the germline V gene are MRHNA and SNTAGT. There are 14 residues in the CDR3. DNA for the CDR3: TGTGCCAGCAGGGACAGGCCCCCCTACAATGAGCAGTTCTTC. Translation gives CASRDRPPYNEQFF.

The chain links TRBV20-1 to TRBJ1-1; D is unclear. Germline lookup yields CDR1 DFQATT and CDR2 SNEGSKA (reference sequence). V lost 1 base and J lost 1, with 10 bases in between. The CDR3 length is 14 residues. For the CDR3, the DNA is TGCAGTGCTAGAGCTGGCGGACCGAACACTGAAGCTTTCTTT. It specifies CSARAGGPNTEAFF.

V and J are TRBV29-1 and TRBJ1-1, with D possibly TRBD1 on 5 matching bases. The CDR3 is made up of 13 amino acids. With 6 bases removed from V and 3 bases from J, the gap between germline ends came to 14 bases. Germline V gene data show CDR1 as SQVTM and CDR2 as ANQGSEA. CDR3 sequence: CSVSTGGDTEAFF. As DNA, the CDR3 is TGCAGCGTCAGTACAGGAGGCGACACTGAAGCTTTCTTT.

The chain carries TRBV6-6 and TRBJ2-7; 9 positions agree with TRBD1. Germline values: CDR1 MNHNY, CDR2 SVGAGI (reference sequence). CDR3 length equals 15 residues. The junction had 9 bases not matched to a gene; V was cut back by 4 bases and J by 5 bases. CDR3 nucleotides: TGTGCCAGCAGTTGGGGGACAGGGATGTTTGACGAGCAGTACTTC. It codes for CASSWGTGMFDEQYF.

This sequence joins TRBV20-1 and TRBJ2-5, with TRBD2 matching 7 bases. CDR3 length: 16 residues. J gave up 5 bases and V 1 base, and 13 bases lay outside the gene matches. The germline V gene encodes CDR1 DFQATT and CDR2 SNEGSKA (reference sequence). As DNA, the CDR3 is TGCAGTGCTAGAGCGTCGGCGGGAGTGATGAAGGAGACCCAGTACTTC. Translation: CSARASAGVMKETQYF.

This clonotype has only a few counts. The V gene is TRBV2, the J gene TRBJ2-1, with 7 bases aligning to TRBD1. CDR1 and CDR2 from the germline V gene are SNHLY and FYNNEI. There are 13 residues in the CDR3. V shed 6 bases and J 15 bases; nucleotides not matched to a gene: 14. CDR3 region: CASRDGLTGFSFF. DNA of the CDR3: TGTGCCAGCAGGGACGGGTTGACAGGGTTTTCGTTCTTC.

In nucleotides, the CDR3 is TGTGCCAGCAGCGTCGGGGTTCCTCTCACAGATACGCAGTATTTT. It translates to CASSVGVPLTDTQYF. The V and J genes are TRBV5-5 and TRBJ2-3, with D possibly TRBD2 on 5 matching bases. The CDR3 consists of 15 residues. Germline CDR1 reads SGHKS; CDR2 reads YYEKEE (reference sequence). V was cut by 4 bases and J by 2 bases, with 14 bases left in between.